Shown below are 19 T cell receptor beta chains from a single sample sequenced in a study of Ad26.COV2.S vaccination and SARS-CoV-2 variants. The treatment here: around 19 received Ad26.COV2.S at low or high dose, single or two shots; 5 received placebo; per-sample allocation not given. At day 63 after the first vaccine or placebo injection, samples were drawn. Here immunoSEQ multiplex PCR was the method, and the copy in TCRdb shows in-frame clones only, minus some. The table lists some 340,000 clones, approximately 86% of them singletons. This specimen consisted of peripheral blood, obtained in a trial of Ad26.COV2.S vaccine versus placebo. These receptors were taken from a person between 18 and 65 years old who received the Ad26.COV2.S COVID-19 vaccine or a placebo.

CDR3 nucleotide sequence: TGTGCCAGCAGCTATCGAGCGCCAACTCAAGATACGCAGTATTTT. Amino acid sequence: CASSYRAPTQDTQYF. This chain connects TRBV7-2 to TRBJ2-3; D ambiguous. In germline, CDR1 is SGHTA, CDR2 FQGNSA. This CDR3 is 15 amino acids long. Trimming cost V 4 bases and J 5 bases, with 16 bases left between them.

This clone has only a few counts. This CDR3 reads CASSGTSGDYNEQFF. CDR3 bases: TGCGCCAGCAGCGGGACTAGCGGGGATTACAATGAGCAGTTCTTC. This chain uses TRBV5-1 with TRBJ2-1, with TRBD2 matching over 13 bases. There are 15 residues in the CDR3. V dropped 4 bases and J dropped 4; count of bases not matched to a gene: 2. CDR1 is SGHRS, CDR2 YFSETQ, per germline. The whole variable domain, filled in from reference TRBV5-1 and TRBJ2-1, reads KAGVTQTPRYLIKTRGQQVTLSCSPISGHRSVSWYQQTPGQGLQFLFEYFSETQRNKGNFPGRFSGRQFSNSRSEMNVSTLELGDSALYLCASSGTSGDYNEQFFGPGTRLTVL.

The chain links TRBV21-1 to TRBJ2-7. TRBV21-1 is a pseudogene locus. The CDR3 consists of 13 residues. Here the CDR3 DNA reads TGTGCCAGCAGCAAATGGAACCCTTACGAGCAGTACTTC. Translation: CASSKWNPYEQYF.

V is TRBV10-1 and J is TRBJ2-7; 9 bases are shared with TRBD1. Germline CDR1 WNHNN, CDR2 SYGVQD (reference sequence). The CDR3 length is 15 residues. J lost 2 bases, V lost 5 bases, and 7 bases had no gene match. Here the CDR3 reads CASSRTGTGTYEQYF. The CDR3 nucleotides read TGCGCCAGCAGTCGCACCGGGACAGGGACCTACGAGCAGTACTTC.

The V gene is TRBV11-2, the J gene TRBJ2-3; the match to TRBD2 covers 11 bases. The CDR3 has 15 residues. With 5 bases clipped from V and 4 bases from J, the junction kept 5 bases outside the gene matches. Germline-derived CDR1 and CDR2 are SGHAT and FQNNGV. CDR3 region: CASSVISGGADTQYF. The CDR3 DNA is TGTGCCAGCAGCGTGATTAGCGGGGGGGCAGATACGCAGTATTTT. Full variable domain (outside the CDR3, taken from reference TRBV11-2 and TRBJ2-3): EAGVAQSPRYKIIEKRQSVAFWCNPISGHATLYWYQQILGQGPKLLIQFQNNGVVDDSQLPKDRFSAERLKGVDSTLKIQPAKLEDSAVYLCASSVISGGADTQYFGPGTRLTVL.

The CDR3 protein is CASSLSGIGEKLFF. Written as DNA, the CDR3 is TGTGCCAGCAGCTTAAGCGGTATTGGTGAAAAACTGTTTTTT. This rearrangement joins TRBV7-9 to TRBJ1-4, with D unclear. Germline V lookup: CDR1 SEHNR, CDR2 FQNEAQ (reference sequence). The CDR3 has 14 residues. V lost 2 bases and J lost 7, with 11 bases in between. Full variable domain (rest looked up from reference TRBV7-9 and TRBJ1-4): DTGVSQNPRHKITKRGQNVTFRCDPISEHNRLYWYRQTLGQGPEFLTYFQNEAQLEKSRLLSDRFSAERPKGSFSTLEIQRTEQGDSAMYLCASSLSGIGEKLFFGSGTQLSVL.

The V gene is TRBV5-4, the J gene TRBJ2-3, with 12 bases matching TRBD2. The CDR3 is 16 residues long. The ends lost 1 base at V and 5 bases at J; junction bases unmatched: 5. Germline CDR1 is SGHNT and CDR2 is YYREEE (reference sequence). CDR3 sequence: CASSLTSGGREDTQYF. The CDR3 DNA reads TGTGCCAGCAGCTTGACTAGCGGGGGGCGGGAAGATACGCAGTATTTT.

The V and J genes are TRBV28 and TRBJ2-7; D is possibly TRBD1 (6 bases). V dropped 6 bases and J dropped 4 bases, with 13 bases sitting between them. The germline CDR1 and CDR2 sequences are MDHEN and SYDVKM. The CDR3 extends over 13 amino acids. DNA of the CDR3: TGTGCCAGCAGGGAAGGACAGCAGTACGAGCAGTACTTC. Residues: CASREGQQYEQYF.

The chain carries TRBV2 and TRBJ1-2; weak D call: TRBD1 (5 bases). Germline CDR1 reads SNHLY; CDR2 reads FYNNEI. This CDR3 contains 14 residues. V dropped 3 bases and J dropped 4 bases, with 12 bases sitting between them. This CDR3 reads CASSDGWQGYGYTF. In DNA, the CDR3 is TGTGCCAGCAGTGATGGGTGGCAGGGCTATGGCTACACCTTC.

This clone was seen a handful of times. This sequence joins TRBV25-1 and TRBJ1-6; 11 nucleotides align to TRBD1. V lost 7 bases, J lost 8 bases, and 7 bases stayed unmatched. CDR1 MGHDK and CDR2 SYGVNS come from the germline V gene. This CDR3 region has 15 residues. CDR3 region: CASTRGGQGDSPLHF. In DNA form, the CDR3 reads TGTGCCAGCACCCGAGGGGGACAGGGGGATTCACCCCTCCACTTT.

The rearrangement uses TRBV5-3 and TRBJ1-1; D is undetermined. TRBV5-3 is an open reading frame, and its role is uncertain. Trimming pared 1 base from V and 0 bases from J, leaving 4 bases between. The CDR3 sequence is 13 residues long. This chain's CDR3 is CARSLHMNTEAFF. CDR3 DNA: TGTGCCAGAAGCTTGCACATGAACACTGAAGCTTTCTTT.

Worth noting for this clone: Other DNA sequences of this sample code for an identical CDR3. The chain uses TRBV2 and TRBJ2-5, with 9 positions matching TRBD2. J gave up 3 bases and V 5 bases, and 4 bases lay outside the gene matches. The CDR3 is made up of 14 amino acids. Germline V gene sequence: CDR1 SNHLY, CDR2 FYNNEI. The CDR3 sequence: CASSRTSEEETQYF. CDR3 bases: TGTGCCAGCAGTCGGACTAGCGAAGAAGAGACCCAGTACTTC.

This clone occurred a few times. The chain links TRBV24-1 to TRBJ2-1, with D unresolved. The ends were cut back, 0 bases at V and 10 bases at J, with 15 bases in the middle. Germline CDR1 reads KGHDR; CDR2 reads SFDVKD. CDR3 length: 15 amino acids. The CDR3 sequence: CATSDLRSDGREQFF. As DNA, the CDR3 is TGTGCCACCAGTGATTTGAGGAGCGATGGTCGGGAGCAGTTCTTC.

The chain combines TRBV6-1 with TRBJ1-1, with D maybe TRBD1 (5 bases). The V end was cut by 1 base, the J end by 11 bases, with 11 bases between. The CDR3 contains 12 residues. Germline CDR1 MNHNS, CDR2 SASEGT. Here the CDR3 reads CASSEGGAPAFF. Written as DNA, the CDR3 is TGTGCCAGCAGTGAAGGTGGGGCCCCGGCTTTCTTT.

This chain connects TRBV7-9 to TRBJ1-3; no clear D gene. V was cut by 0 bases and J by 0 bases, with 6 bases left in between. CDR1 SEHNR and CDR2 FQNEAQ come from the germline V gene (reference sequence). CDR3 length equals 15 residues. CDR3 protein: CASSLAGFSGNTIYF. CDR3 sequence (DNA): TGTGCCAGCAGCTTAGCGGGATTCTCTGGAAACACCATATATTTT.

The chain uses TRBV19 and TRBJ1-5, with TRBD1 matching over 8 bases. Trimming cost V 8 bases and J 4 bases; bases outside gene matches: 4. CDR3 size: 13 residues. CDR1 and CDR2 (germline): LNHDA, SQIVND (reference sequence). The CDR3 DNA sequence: TGTGCCAGTTGGGACAGGTGGAATCAGCCCCAGCATTTT. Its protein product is CASWDRWNQPQHF.

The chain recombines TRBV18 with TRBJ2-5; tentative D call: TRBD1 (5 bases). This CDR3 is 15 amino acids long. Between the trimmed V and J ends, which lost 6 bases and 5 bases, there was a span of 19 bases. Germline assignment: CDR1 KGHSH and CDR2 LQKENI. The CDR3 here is CASSLQPPGKETQYF. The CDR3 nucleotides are TGTGCCAGCTCCCTCCAGCCCCCAGGGAAGGAGACCCAGTACTTC.

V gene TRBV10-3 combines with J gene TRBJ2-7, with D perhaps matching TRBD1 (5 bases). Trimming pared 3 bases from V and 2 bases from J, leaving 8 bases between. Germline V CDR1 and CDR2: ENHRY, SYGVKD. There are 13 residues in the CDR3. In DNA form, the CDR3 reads TGTGCCATCAGTGACAGGGCCGCCTACGAGCAGTACTTC. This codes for CAISDRAAYEQYF.

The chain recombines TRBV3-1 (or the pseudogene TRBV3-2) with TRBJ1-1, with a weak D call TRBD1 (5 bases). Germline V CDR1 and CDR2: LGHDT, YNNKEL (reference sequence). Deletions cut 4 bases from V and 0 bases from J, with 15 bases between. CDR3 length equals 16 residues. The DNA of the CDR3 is TGTGCCAGCAGCCCCCGCCGTGGGGCGATGAACACTGAAGCTTTCTTT. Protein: CASSPRRGAMNTEAFF.